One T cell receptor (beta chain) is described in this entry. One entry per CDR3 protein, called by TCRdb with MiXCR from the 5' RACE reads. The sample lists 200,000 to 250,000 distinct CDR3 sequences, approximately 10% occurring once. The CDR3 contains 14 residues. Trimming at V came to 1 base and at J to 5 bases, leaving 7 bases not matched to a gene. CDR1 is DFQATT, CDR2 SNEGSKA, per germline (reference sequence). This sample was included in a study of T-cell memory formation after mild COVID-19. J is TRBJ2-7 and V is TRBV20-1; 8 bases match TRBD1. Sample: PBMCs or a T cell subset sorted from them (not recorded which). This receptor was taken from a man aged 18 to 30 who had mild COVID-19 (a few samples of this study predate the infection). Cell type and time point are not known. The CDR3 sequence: CSARVPKTGDEQYF. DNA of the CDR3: TGCAGTGCTAGAGTACCTAAGACAGGGGACGAGCAGTACTTC.